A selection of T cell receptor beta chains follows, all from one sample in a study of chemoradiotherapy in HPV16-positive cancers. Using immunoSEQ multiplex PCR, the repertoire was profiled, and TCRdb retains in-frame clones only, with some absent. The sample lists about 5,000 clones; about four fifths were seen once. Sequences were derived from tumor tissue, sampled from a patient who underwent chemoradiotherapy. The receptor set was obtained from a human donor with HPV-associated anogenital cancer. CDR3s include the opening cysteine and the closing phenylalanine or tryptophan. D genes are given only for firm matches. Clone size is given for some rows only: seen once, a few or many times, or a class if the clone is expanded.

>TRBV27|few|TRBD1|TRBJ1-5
CASSPTTGKGRQPQHF
TGTGCCAGCAGTCCAACGACAGGGAAGGGGCGTCAGCCCCAGCATTTT
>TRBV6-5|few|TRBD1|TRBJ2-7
CASSQRTGGYEQYF
TGTGCCAGCTCACAAAGGACAGGGGGTTACGAGCAGTACTTC
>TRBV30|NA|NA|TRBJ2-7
CAWSVSGGRLSEQYF
TGTGCCTGGAGTGTGAGCGGAGGAAGACTGAGCGAGCAGTACTTC
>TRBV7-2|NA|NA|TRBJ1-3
CASSDNGDSGNTIYF
TGTGCCAGCAGCGATAACGGGGACTCTGGAAACACCATATATTTT
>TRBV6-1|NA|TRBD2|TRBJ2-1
CASSLSGEGEQFF
TGTGCCAGCAGTTTGTCGGGGGAGGGCGAGCAGTTCTTC
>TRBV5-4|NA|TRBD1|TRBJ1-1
CASSLGQRNTEAFF
TGTGCCAGCAGCCTGGGACAGCGGAACACTGAAGCTTTCTTT
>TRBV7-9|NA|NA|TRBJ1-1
CASSLGGFNTEAFF
TGTGCCAGCAGCTTAGGGGGTTTCAACACTGAAGCTTTCTTT
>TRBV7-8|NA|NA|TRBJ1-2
CASSLGREVSGYTF
TGTGCCAGCAGCTTAGGCAGGGAAGTGAGTGGCTACACCTTC
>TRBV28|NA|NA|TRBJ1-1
CASSRDTGSMNTEAFF
TGTGCCAGCAGCCGAGACACAGGCTCGATGAACACTGAAGCTTTCTTT
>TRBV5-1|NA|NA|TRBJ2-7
CASSLTGDTYEQYF
TGCGCCAGCAGCTTGACGGGAGATACCTACGAGCAGTACTTC
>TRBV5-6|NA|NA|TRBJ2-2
CASSLVGANTGELFF
TGTGCCAGCAGCTTGGTTGGTGCGAACACCGGGGAGCTGTTTTTT
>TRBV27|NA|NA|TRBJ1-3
CASSSSRSGNTIYF
TGTGCCAGCAGTTCCAGTCGCTCTGGAAACACCATATATTTT
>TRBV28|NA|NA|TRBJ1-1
CASSLADRNTEAFF
TGTGCCAGCAGTTTGGCAGACAGGAACACTGAAGCTTTCTTT
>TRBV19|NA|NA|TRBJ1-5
CASSIADINQPQHF
TGTGCCAGTAGTATTGCCGACATAAATCAGCCCCAGCATTTT
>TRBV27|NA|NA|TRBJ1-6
CASSLLGRNSPLHF
TGTGCCAGCAGTTTACTTGGGAGGAATTCACCCCTCCACTTT
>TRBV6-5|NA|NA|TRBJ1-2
CASSIGLAGGYTF
TGTGCCAGCAGCATCGGACTGGCGGGTGGCTACACCTTC
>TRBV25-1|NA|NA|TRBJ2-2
CASSEAGSGGELFF
TGTGCCAGCAGTGAAGCGGGGTCTGGCGGGGAGCTGTTTTTT
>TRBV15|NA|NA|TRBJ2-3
CATSRDSATDTQYF
TGTGCCACCAGCAGAGACTCGGCCACAGATACGCAGTATTTT
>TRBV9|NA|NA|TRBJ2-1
CASSVSSKSSYNEQFF
TGTGCCAGCAGCGTCTCTAGCAAGAGCTCCTACAATGAGCAGTTCTTC
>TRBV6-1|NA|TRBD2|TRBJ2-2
CASSEDSGRANTGELFF
TGTGCCAGCAGTGAAGATAGCGGGAGAGCGAACACCGGGGAGCTGTTTTTT
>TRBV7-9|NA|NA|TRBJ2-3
CASSLLGTDTDTQYF
TGTGCCAGCAGCCTGCTCGGGACGGACACAGATACGCAGTATTTT
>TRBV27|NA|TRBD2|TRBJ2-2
CASSRGLAGVGELFF
TGTGCCAGCAGCCGAGGACTAGCGGGAGTCGGGGAGCTGTTTTTT
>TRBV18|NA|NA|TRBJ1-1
CASSEDQVSFAFF
TGTGCCAGCTCAGAGGACCAGGTTTCTTTCGCTTTCTTT
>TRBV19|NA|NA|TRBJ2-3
CASSNPSIGSDTQYF
TGTGCCAGTAGTAACCCCTCGATAGGTTCAGATACGCAGTATTTT
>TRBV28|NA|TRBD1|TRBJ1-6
CASSLQGGSYNSPLHF
TGTGCCAGCAGTTTACAGGGGGGGTCCTATAATTCACCCCTCCACTTT
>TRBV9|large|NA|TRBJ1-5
CASSVAQPQHF
TGTGCCAGCAGCGTAGCTCAGCCCCAGCATTTT
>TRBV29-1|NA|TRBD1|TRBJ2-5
CSVDLQGAGETQYF
TGCAGCGTTGACCTACAGGGGGCGGGGGAGACCCAGTACTTC
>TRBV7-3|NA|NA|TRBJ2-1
CASSVWDRNEQFF
TGTGCCAGCAGCGTCTGGGATCGGAATGAGCAGTTCTTC
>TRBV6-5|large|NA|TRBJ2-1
CASSYSGGGWYNEQFF
TGTGCCAGCAGTTACTCGGGGGGTGGGTGGTACAATGAGCAGTTCTTC
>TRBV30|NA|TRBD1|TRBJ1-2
CAWKYQGGYGYTF
TGTGCCTGGAAATATCAGGGGGGCTATGGCTACACCTTC
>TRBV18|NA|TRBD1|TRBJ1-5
CASRDRENQPQHF
TGTGCCAGCAGGGACAGGGAGAATCAGCCCCAGCATTTT
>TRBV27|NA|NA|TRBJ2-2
CASSSFQGPAVITNTGELFF
TGTGCCAGCAGTTCATTCCAGGGCCCGGCTGTTATTACGAACACCGGGGAGCTGTTTTTT
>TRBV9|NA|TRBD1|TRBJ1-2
CASSVGTGHYGYTF
TGTGCCAGCAGCGTGGGGACAGGGCACTATGGCTACACCTTC
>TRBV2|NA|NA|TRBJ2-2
CASTVLTGELFF
TGTGCCAGCACGGTTCTCACCGGGGAGCTGTTTTTT
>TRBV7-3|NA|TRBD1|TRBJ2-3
CASSSQGAGTDTQYF
TGTGCCAGCAGCTCCCAGGGGGCTGGCACAGATACGCAGTATTTT
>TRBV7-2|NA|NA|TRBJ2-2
CASSLAANTGELFF
TGTGCCAGCAGCTTAGCAGCGAACACCGGGGAGCTGTTTTTT
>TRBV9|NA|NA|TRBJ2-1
CASSVGWTREYNEQFF
TGTGCCAGCAGCGTAGGGTGGACAAGGGAGTACAATGAGCAGTTCTTC
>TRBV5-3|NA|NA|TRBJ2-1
CARSLGRRYNEQFF
TGTGCCAGAAGCTTGGGGAGACGGTACAATGAGCAGTTCTTC
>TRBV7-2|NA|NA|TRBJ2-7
CASGQDRISYEQYF
TGTGCCAGTGGGCAAGACAGAATCTCCTACGAGCAGTACTTC
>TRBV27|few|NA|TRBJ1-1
CASSLQGRTEAFF
TGTGCCAGCAGCTTACAGGGCCGCACTGAAGCTTTCTTT
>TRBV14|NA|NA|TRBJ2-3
CASSLRDARVDTQYF
TGTGCCAGCAGCCTTCGGGATGCTCGGGTAGATACGCAGTATTTT
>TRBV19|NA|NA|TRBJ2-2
CASSIIFGGRRITGELFF
TGTGCCAGTAGTATTATCTTTGGAGGCCGGCGAATCACCGGGGAGCTGTTTTTT
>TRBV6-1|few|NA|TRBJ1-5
CASSDRDVQPQHF
TGTGCCAGCAGTGACAGGGACGTTCAGCCCCAGCATTTT
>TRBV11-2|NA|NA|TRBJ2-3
CASSSPQRRSTDTQYF
TGTGCCAGCAGCTCCCCTCAGCGGAGAAGCACAGATACGCAGTATTTT
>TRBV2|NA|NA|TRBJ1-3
CASSEGSVGNTIYF
TGTGCCAGCAGTGAAGGGTCGGTTGGAAACACCATATATTTT
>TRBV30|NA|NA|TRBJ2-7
CAWGGASSYEQYF
TGTGCCTGGGGGGGTGCCAGCTCCTACGAGCAGTACTTC
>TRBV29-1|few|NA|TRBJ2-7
CSVATDSYEQYF
TGCAGCGTTGCGACAGACTCCTACGAGCAGTACTTC
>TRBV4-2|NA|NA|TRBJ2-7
CASSQGAIDGSPQYF
TGTGCCAGCAGCCAAGGGGCCATTGACGGAAGCCCGCAGTACTTC
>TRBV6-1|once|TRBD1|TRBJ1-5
CASSPGQGKPQHF
TGTGCCAGCAGTCCGGGACAGGGGAAGCCCCAGCATTTT
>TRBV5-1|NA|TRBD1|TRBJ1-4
CASSTYRTGAEEKLFF
TGCGCCAGCAGCACCTATCGGACAGGTGCGGAAGAAAAACTGTTTTTT
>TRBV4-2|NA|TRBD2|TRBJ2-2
CASSQREGVGELFF
TGTGCCAGCAGTCAGCGGGAGGGCGTCGGGGAGCTGTTTTTT
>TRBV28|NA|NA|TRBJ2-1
CASSLKGEGYNEQFF
TGTGCCAGCAGTTTAAAGGGTGAGGGATACAATGAGCAGTTCTTC
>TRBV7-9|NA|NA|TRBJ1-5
CASMGEENQPQHF
TGTGCCAGCATGGGGGAAGAGAATCAGCCCCAGCATTTT
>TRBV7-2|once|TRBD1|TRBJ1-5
CASSLRTGDQPQHF
TGTGCCAGCAGCCTCCGGACAGGGGATCAGCCCCAGCATTTT
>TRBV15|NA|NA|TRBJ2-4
CATSKVPGRDIQYF
TGTGCCACCAGCAAGGTCCCGGGTAGGGACATTCAGTACTTC